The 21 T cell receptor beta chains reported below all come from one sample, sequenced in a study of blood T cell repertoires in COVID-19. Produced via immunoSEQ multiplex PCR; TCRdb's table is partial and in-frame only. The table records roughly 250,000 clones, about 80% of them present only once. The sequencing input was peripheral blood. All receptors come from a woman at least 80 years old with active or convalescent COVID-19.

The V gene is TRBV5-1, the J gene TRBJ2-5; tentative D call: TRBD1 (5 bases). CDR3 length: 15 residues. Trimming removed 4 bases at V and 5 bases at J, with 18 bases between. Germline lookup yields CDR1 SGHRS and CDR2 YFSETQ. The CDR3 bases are TGCGCCAGCAGCCCTCGGAGACAGAGTTTGGAGACCCAGTACTTC. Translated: CASSPRRQSLETQYF. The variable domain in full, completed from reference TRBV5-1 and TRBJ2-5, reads KAGVTQTPRYLIKTRGQQVTLSCSPISGHRSVSWYQQTPGQGLQFLFEYFSETQRNKGNFPGRFSGRQFSNSRSEMNVSTLELGDSALYLCASSPRRQSLETQYFGPGTRLLVL.

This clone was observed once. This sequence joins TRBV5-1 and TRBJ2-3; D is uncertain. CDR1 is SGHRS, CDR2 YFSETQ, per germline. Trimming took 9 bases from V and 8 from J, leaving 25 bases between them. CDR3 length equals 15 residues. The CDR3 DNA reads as TGCGCCACCGCGCTTGACGGATCAGCGACTTCTACGCAGTATTTT. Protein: CATALDGSATSTQYF.

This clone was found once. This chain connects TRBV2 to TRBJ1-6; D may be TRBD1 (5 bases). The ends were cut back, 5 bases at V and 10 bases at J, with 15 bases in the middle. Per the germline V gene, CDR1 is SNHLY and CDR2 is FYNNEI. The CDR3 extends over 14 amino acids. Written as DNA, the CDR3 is TGTGCCAGCAGTAATCGGGGGAAGGAGTCACCCCTCCACTTT. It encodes CASSNRGKESPLHF.

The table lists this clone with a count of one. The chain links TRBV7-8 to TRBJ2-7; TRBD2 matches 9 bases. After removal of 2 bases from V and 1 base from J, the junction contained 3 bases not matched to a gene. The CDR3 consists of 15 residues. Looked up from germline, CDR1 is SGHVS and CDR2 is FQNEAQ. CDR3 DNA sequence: TGTGCCAGCAGCTTATGGGCGGGAGGGTCCTACGAGCAGTACTTC. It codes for CASSLWAGGSYEQYF.

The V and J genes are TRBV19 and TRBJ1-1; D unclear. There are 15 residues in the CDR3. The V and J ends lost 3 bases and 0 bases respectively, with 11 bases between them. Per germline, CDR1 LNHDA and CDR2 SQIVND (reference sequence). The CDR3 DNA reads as TGTGCCAGTAGTATTGTCGGGGAGATGAACACTGAAGCTTTCTTT. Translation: CASSIVGEMNTEAFF.

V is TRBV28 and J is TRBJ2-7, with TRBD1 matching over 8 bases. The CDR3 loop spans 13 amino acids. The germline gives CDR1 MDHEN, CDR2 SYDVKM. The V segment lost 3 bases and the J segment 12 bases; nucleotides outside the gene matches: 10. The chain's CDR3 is CASSLDLTGQAYF. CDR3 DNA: TGTGCCAGCAGTTTGGACCTTACGGGACAGGCGTACTTC.

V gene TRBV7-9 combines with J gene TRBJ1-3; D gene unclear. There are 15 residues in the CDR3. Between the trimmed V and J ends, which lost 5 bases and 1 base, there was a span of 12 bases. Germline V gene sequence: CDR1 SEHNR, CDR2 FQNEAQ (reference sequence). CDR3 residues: CASSLEELSGNTIYF. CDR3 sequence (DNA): TGTGCCAGCAGCCTCGAAGAGTTGTCTGGAAACACCATATATTTT.

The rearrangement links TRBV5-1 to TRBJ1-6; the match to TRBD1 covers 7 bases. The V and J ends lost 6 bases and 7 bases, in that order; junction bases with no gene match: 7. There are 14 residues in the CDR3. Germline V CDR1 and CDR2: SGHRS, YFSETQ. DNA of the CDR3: TGCGCCAGCACCTACAGGGGATCGAATTCACCCCTCCACTTT. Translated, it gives CASTYRGSNSPLHF.

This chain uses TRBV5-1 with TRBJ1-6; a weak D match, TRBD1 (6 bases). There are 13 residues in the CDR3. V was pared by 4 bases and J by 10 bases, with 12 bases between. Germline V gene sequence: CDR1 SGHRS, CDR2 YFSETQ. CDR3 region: CASSEGVESPLHF. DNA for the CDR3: TGCGCCAGCAGCGAGGGGGTTGAGTCACCCCTCCACTTT.

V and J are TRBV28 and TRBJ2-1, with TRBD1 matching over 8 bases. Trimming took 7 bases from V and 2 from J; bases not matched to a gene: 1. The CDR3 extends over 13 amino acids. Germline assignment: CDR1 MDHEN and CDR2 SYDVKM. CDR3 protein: CASTGGPYNEQFF. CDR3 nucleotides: TGTGCCAGCACAGGGGGCCCCTACAATGAGCAGTTCTTC.

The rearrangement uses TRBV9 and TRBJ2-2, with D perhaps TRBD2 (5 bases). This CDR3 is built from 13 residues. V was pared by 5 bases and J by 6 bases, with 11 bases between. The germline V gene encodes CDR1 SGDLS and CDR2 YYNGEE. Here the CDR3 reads CASSDRGPGELFF. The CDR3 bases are TGTGCCAGCAGTGATAGAGGGCCCGGGGAGCTGTTTTTT.

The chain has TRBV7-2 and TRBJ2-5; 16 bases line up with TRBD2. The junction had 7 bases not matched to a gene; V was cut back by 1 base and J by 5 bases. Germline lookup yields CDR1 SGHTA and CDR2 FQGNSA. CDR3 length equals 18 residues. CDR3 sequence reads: CASSLGGTSGRGRETQYF. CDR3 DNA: TGTGCCAGCAGCTTAGGCGGGACTAGCGGGAGGGGGAGGGAGACCCAGTACTTC.

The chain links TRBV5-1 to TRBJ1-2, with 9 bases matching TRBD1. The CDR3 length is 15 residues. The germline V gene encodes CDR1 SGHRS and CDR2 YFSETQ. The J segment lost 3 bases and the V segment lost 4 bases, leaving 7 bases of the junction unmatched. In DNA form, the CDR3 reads TGCGCCAGCAGCACAGCGACAGGGGGTGACTATGGCTACACCTTC. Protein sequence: CASSTATGGDYGYTF. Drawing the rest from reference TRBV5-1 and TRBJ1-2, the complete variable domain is KAGVTQTPRYLIKTRGQQVTLSCSPISGHRSVSWYQQTPGQGLQFLFEYFSETQRNKGNFPGRFSGRQFSNSRSEMNVSTLELGDSALYLCASSTATGGDYGYTFGSGTRLTVV.

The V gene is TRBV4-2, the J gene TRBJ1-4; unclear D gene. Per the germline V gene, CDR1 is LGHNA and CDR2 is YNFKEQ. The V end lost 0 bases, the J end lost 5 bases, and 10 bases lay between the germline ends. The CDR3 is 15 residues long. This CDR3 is CASSQESGMNEKLFF. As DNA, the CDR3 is TGTGCCAGCAGCCAAGAGTCGGGGATGAATGAAAAACTGTTTTTT.

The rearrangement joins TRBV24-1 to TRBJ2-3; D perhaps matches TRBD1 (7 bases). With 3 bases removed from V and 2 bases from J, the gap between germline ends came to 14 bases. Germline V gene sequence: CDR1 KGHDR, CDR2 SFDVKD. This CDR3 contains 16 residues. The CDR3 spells CATSDTRGDTTDTQYF. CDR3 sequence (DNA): TGTGCCACCAGTGATACCAGGGGGGATACCACAGATACGCAGTATTTT.

The CDR3 nucleotides are TGTGCCAGCAGCTTATCCGGGGAAGGCACTGAAGCTTTCTTT. This encodes CASSLSGEGTEAFF. The chain links TRBV7-8 to TRBJ1-1; D uncertain. The ends were cut back, 2 bases at V and 4 bases at J, with 11 bases in the middle. The length of the CDR3 is 14 residues. CDR1 is SGHVS and CDR2 is FQNEAQ in the germline V gene.

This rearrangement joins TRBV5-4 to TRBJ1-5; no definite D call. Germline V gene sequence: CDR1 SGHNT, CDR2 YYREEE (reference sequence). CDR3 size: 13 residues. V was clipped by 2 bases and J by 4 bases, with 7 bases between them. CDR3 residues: CASSLNPNQPQHF. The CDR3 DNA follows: TGTGCCAGCAGCTTAAATCCTAATCAGCCCCAGCATTTT.

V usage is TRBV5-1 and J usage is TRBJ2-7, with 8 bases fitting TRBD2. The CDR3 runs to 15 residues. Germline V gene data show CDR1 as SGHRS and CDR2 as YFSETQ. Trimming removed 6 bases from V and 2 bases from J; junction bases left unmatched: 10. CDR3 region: CASTPASGSPYEQYF. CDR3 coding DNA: TGCGCCAGCACCCCGGCTAGCGGGTCCCCCTACGAGCAGTACTTC.

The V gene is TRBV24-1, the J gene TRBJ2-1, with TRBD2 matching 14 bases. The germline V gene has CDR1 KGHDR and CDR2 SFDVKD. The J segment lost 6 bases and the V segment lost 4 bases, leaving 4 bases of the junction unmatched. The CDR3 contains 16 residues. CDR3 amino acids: CATSDPGTSGSNEQFF. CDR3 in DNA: TGTGCCACCAGTGACCCCGGGACTAGCGGGAGCAATGAGCAGTTCTTC.

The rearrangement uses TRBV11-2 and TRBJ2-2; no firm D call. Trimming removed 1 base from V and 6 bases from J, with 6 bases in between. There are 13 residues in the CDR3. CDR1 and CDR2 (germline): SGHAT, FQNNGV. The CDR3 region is CASSLVSAGELFF. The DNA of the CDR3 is TGTGCCAGCAGCTTAGTAAGCGCCGGGGAGCTGTTTTTT.

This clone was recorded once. The CDR3 protein is CASGFLYEQYF. The CDR3 DNA reads as TGTGCCTCAGGGTTCCTTTACGAGCAGTACTTC. The chain combines TRBV6-5 with TRBJ2-7; possible D gene TRBD1, 5 bases. V lost 11 bases to trimming and J lost 4 bases, with 12 bases between them. Germline lookup yields CDR1 MNHEY and CDR2 SVGAGI. The CDR3 covers 11 residues.